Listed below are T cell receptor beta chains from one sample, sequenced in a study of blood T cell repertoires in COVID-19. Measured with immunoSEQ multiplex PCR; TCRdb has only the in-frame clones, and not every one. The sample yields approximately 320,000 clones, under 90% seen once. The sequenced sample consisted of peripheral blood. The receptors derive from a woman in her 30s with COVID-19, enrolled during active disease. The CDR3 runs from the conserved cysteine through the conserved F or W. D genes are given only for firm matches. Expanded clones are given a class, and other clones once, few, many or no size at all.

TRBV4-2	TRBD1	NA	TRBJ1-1	CASSQPGQTNTEAFF	TGTGCCAGCAGCCAACCGGGACAGACAAACACTGAAGCTTTCTTT
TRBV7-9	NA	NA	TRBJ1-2	CASSLAGDFYGYTF	TGTGCCAGCAGCTTAGCGGGAGATTTCTATGGCTACACCTTC
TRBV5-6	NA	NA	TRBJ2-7	CASSSGTPSYEQYF	TGTGCCAGCAGCTCCGGGACACCCTCCTACGAGCAGTACTTC
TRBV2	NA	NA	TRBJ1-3	CASSGGGSGNTIYF	TGTGCCAGCAGTGGAGGGGGCTCTGGAAACACCATATATTTT
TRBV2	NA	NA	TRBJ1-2	CASSEAPQGSGSYTF	TGTGCCAGCAGTGAAGCCCCACAGGGTAGTGGGAGCTACACCTTC
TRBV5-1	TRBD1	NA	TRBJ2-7	CASAVGTGNSYEQYF	TGCGCCAGTGCCGTGGGGACAGGGAATTCCTACGAGCAGTACTTC
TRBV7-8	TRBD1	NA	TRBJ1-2	CASSSTRDRALKENYGYTF	TGTGCCAGCAGCTCTACTCGAGACAGGGCCTTAAAAGAGAACTATGGCTACACCTTC
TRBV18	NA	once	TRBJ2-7	CASSPATYEQYF	TGTGCCAGCTCACCGGCAACCTACGAGCAGTACTTC
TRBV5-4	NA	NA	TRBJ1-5	CASSLNTNQPQHF	TGTGCCAGCAGCTTGAATACAAATCAGCCCCAGCATTTT
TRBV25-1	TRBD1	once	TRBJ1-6	CASSPMTGGGSPLHF	TGTGCCAGCAGTCCGATGACAGGGGGCGGTTCACCCCTCCACTTT
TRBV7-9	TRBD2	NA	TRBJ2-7	CASSGTGTSSSYEQYF	TGTGCCAGCAGCGGAACCGGGACTAGCTCGTCCTACGAGCAGTACTTC
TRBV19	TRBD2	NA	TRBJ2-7	CASGLAGSYEQYF	TGTGCCAGTGGCCTAGCGGGGTCCTACGAGCAGTACTTC
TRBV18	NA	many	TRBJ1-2	CASSLIGLALDYGYTF	TGTGCCAGCTCACTGATAGGGCTAGCTTTGGACTATGGCTACACCTTC
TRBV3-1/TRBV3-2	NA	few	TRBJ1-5	CASSQDGNQPQHF	TGTGCCAGCAGCCAAGACGGCAATCAGCCCCAGCATTTT
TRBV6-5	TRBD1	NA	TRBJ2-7	CASSSRTGLATYEQYF	TGTGCCAGCAGTTCCCGGACAGGGCTTGCGACCTACGAGCAGTACTTC
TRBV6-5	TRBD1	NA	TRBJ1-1	CASTPDRGGTEAFF	TGTGCCAGCACCCCAGACAGGGGAGGAACTGAAGCTTTCTTT
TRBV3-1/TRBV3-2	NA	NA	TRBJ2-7	CASHWRGLRLPSYEQYF	TGTGCCAGCCATTGGCGGGGGCTACGACTCCCGAGCTACGAGCAGTACTTC
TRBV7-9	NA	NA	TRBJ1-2	CASSSSGTRSYGYTF	TGTGCCAGCAGTTCCTCCGGGACACGCAGCTATGGCTACACCTTC
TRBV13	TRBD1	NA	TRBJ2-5	CASSTRQGGETQYF	TGTGCCAGCAGCACGAGACAGGGTGGAGAGACCCAGTACTTC
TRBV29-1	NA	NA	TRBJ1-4	CSVESGADEKLFF	TGCAGCGTTGAGTCAGGGGCGGATGAAAAACTGTTTTTT
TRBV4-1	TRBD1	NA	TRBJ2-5	CASSRTTGGGVETQYF	TGCGCCAGCAGCCGAACCACAGGGGGCGGAGTGGAGACCCAGTACTTC
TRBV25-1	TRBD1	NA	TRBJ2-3	CASSDPTGGPQYF	TGTGCCAGCAGTGATCCGACAGGGGGCCCGCAGTATTTT
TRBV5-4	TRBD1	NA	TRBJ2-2	CASSPTGVNTGELFF	TGTGCCAGCAGCCCGACAGGGGTAAACACCGGGGAGCTGTTTTTT
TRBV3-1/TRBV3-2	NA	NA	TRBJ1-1	CASRYGPAGLFTEAFF	TGTGCCAGCAGGTACGGCCCCGCGGGATTATTCACTGAAGCTTTCTTT
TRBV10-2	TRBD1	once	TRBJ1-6	CASRISGGGNNSPLHF	TGCGCCAGCAGAATCTCAGGGGGCGGAAATAATTCACCCCTCCACTTT
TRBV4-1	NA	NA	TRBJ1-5	CASSQLPSNQPQHF	TGCGCCAGCAGCCAACTCCCGAGCAATCAGCCCCAGCATTTT
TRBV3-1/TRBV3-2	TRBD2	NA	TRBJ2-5	CASRGPGGGSRETQYF	TGTGCCAGCAGGGGGCCTGGCGGGGGGTCTAGGGAGACCCAGTACTTC
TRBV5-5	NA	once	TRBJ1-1	CASSFYGSGVNTEAFF	TGTGCCAGCAGCTTCTATGGTAGCGGAGTGAACACTGAAGCTTTCTTT
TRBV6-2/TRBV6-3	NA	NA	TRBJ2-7	CASSSARFPIYEQYF	TGTGCCAGCAGTTCCGCGAGGTTCCCGATCTACGAGCAGTACTTC
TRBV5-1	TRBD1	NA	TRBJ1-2	CASSYLTGGNYGYTF	TGCGCCAGCAGCTACTTGACAGGGGGGAACTATGGCTACACCTTC
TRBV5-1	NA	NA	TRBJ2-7	CASSFVSNYEQYF	TGCGCCAGCAGCTTCGTCAGTAACTACGAGCAGTACTTC
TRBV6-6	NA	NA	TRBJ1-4	CASSYTGTATNEKLFF	TGTGCCAGCAGTTACACAGGGACGGCAACTAATGAAAAACTGTTTTTT
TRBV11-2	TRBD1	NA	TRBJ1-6	CASSARGQASSPLHF	TGTGCCAGCAGCGCGCGAGGACAGGCATCTTCACCCCTCCACTTT
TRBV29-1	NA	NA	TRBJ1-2	CSVEPGSHGYTF	TGCAGCGTTGAGCCAGGGTCTCATGGCTACACCTTC
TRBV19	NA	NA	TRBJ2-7	CASSPRTDTYEQYF	TGTGCCAGTAGTCCCAGGACAGATACCTACGAGCAGTACTTC
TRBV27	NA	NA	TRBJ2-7	CASSQGLGPYEQYF	TGTGCCAGCAGTCAGGGGCTAGGGCCCTACGAGCAGTACTTC
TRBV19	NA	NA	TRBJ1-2	CASSIDGRWGYTF	TGTGCCAGTAGTATAGATGGGAGGTGGGGCTACACCTTC
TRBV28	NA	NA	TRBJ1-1	CASLDQGPGRAFF	TGTGCCAGCCTAGACCAGGGGCCCGGGCGGGCTTTCTTT
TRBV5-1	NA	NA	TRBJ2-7	CASSWKPGTVFFYEQYF	TGCGCCAGCAGCTGGAAACCCGGGACTGTCTTTTTCTACGAGCAGTACTTC
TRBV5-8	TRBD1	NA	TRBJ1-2	CASSLTGTGGRVGYTF	TGTGCCAGCAGCTTGACCGGGACAGGGGGGAGAGTTGGCTACACCTTC
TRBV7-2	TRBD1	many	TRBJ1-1	CASRQGVSEAFF	TGTGCCAGCCGGCAGGGGGTATCCGAAGCTTTCTTT
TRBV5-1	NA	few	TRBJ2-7	CASRLDTGTRSYEQYF	TGCGCCAGCAGACTCGACACCGGGACAAGATCCTACGAGCAGTACTTC
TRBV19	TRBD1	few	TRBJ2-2	CASSTGTGTGELFF	TGTGCCAGTAGCACCGGGACAGGGACCGGGGAGCTGTTTTTT
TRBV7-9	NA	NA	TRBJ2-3	CASSPRSADTQYF	TGTGCCAGCAGCCCGAGGTCCGCAGATACGCAGTATTTT
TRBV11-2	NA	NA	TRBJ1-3	CASSLVVNTIYF	TGTGCCAGCAGCTTAGTCGTGAACACCATATATTTT